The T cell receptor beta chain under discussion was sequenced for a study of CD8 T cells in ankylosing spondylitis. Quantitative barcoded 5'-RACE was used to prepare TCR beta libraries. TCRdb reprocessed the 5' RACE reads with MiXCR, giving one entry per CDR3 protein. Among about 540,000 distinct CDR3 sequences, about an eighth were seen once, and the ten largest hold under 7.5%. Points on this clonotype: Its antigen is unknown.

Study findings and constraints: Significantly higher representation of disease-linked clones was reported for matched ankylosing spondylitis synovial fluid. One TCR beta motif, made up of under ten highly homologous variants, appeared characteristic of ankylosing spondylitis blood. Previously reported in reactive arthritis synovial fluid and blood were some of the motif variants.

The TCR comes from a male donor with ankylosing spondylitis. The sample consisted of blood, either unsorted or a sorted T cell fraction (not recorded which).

The CDR3 DNA reads TGTGCCATTCGCCCGGGTACGAGCTCTGGAAACACCATATATTTT. This translates into CAIRPGTSSGNTIYF. The chain is built from TRBV10-3 and TRBJ1-3; unclear D gene. The CDR3 spans 15 residues. Between the trimmed V and J ends, which lost 9 bases and 0 bases, there was a span of 15 bases. CDR1 is ENHRY and CDR2 is SYGVKD in the germline V gene.